The entry below gives a single TCR beta chain sequence along with its context. These data belong to a study of T cell responses to AZD1222 COVID-19 vaccine. TCRdb keeps only in-frame clones here, not all; method: immunoSEQ multiplex PCR. The sample holds about 140,000 clones, roughly 90% seen once. The sample here was peripheral blood, taken on day 0 of AZD1222 vaccination. The receptor was derived from an adult in good health.

The CDR3 nucleotides are TGTGCCAGTAAAAGAACAGGACCCAATGAAAAACTGTTTTTT. Its protein product is CASKRTGPNEKLFF. The rearrangement joins TRBV19 to TRBJ1-4; tentatively, D is TRBD1 (5 bases). CDR1 is LNHDA, CDR2 SQIVND, per germline (reference sequence). There are 14 residues in the CDR3. V lost 7 bases, J lost 5 bases, and 14 bases lay in between.